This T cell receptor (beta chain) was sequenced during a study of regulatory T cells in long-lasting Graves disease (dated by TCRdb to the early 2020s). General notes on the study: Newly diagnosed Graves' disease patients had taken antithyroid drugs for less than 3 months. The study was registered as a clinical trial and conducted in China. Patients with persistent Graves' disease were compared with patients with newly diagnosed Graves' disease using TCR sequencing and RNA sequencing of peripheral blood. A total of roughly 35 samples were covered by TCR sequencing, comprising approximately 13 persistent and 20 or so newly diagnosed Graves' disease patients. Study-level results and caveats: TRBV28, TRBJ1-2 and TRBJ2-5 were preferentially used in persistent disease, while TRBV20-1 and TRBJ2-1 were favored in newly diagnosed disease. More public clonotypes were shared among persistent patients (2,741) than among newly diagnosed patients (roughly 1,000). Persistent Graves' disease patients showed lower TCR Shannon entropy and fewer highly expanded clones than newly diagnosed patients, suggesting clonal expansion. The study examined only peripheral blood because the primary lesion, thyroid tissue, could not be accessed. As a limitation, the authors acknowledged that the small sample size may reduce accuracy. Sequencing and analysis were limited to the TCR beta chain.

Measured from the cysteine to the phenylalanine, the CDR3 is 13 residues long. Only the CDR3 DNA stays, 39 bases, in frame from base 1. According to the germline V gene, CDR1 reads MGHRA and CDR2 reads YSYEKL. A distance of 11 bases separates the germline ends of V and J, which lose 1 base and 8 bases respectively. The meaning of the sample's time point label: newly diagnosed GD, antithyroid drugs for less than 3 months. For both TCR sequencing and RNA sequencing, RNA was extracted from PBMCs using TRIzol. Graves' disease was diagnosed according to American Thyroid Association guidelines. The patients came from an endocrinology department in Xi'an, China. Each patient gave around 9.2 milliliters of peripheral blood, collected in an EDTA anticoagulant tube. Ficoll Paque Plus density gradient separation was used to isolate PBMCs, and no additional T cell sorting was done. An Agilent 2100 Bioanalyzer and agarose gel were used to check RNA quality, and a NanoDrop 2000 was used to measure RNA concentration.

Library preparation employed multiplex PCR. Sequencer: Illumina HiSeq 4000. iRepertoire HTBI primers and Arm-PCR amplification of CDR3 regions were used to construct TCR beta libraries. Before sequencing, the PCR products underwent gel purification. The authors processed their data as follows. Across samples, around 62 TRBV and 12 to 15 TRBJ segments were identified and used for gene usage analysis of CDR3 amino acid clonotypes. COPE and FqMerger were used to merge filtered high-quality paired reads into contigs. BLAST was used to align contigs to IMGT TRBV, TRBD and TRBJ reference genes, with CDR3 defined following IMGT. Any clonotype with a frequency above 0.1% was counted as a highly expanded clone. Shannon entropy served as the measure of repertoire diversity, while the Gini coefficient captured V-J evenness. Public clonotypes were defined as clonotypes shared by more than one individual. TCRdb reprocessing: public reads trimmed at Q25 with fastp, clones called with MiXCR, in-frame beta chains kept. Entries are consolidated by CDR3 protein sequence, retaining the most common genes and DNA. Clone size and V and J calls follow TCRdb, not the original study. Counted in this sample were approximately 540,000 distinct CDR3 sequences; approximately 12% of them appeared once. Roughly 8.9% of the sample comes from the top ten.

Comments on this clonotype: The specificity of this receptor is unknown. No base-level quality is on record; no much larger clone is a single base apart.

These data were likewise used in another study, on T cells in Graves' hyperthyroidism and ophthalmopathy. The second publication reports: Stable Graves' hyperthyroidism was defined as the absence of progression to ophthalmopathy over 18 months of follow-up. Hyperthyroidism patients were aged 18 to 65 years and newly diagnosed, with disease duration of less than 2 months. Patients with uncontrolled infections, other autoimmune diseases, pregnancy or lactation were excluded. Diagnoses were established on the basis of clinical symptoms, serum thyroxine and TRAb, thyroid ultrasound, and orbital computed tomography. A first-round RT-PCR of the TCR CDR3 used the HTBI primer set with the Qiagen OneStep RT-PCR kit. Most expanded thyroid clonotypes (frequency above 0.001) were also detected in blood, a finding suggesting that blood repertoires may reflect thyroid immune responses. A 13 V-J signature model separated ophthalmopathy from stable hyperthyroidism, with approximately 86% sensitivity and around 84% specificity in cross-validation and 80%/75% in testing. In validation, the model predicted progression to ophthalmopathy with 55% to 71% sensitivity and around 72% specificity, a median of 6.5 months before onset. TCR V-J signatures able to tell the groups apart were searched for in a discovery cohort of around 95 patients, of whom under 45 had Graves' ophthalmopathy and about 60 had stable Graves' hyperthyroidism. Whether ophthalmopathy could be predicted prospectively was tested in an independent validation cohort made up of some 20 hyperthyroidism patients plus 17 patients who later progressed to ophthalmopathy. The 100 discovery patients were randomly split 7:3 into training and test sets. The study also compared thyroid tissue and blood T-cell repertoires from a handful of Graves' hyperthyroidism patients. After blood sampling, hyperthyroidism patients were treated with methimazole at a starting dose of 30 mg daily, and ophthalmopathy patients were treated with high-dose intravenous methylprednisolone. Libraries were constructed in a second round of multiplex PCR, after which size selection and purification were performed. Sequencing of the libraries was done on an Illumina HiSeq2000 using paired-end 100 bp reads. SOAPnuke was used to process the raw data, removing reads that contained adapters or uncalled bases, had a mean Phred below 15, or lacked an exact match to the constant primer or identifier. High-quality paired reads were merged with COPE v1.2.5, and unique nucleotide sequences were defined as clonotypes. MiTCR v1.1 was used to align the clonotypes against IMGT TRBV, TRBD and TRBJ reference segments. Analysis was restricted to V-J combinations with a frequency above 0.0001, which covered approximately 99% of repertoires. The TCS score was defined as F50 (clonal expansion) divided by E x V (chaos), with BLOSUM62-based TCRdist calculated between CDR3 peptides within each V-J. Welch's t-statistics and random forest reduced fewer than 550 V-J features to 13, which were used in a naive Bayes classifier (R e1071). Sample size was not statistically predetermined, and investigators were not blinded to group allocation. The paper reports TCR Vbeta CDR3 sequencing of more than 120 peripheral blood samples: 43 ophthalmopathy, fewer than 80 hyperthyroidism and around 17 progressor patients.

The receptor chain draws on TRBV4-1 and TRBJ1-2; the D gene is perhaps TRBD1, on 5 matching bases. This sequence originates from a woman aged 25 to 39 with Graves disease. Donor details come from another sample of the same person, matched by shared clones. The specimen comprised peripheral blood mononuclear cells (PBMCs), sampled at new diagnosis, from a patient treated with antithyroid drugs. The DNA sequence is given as TGCGCCAGCAGCCAAGTCGGGACGCTAGGCTACACCTTC. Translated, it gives CASSQVGTLGYTF.